This record concerns one T cell receptor beta chain sequence. Genomic DNA from each subset was divided evenly over several immunoSEQ plates. The data were produced by immunoSEQ multiplex PCR, yet TCRdb's version contains in-frame clones alone and is incomplete. Of millions of clones in the sample, about 93% were seen once. CD45RO-negative cells were positively selected for CCR7, leaving out terminally differentiated effector memory CD45RA+ cells. The data are from a study of shared clonotypes between healthy human individuals. At the level of the study: Every donor yielded three CD4 naive, three CD4 memory, two CD8 naive and one CD8 memory plate.

Germline V gene lookup returns CDR1 MGHRA and CDR2 YSYEKL. The V end was cut by 0 bases, the J end by 0 bases, with 12 bases between. The CDR3 is made up of 17 amino acids. Sequenced input: naive CD8+ T cells from PBMCs. The chain joins TRBV4-1 to TRBJ1-3, with D uncertain. This TCR derives from a man aged 18 to 30 in good health. Some clones in this sample may be carry-over from other donors' samples. The CDR3: CASSQDTTRVSGNTIYF. The CDR3 coding sequence is TGCGCCAGCAGCCAAGACACCACCAGAGTCTCTGGAAACACCATATATTTT.